This T cell receptor (beta chain) appears in the sequencing data of a study of CD8+ T cells in alopecia areata. Overall study findings and caveats: Uncertain still, given a single nonresponder, is whether baseline CD8+ expansion links to response.

The treatment here: oral pan-JAK inhibitor, 5-10 mg twice daily. Points on this clone: Its target is unknown.

This CDR3 is built from 15 residues. Germline V gives CDR1 GTSNPN, CDR2 SVGIG (reference sequence). With 2 bases removed from V and 6 bases from J, the gap between germline ends came to 18 bases. The sequencing template was cDNA reverse transcribed from extracted RNA. The repertoire was sequenced with immunoSEQ multiplex PCR; TCRdb's copy has only in-frame clones and lacks some. There are roughly 46,000 clones in the sample; about three fifths occur only once, and about a fifth lies in the top ten. The genes are TRBV30 and TRBJ2-3; possibly TRBD1 for D (6 bases). The sample consisted of CD8+ T cells sorted from blood, taken at week 4, from a patient treated with tofacitinib. The clonotype was recovered from a human donor with alopecia areata. CDR3: CAWSHDRSLGDTQYF. CDR3 nucleotides: TGTGCCTGGAGTCATGACAGGTCCCTCGGGGATACGCAGTATTTT.